This note documents a single T cell receptor beta chain sequence. It has no known antigen specificity. Base qualities are missing; no much larger clone stands one base away. TCRbeta CDR3 regions were amplified from genomic DNA by means of the immunoSEQ Assay, a bias-controlled multiplex PCR. On the authors' methods: Within the assay, amplification of reference gene primers was used to estimate how many nucleated cells each sample contained. To quantify the absolute abundance of each unique TCRbeta CDR3 rearrangement, sequence reads were collapsed and filtered. For each sample, productive Simpson clonality was calculated as the square root of Simpson's diversity index across productive rearrangements. TCRdb mirrors the immuneACCESS table, restricted to in-frame sequences. Some clones are absent from its copies; in checked studies, under half trace to an unresolved V gene, and the reason for the others is unknown. V and J calls and clone size follow that table, whereas D and trimming were derived from the DNA. The table for this sample lists 200,000 to 250,000 clones; about 88% of them were counted only once. Roughly 4% of the sample lies in the top ten.

Enrolling through a virtual design, the prospective study's participants ranged in age from roughly 18 to 95 years and lived across around 25 United States geographic areas. Cohort assignment in the prospective study relied on participant-reported clinical history from a screening survey and a study questionnaire. Exposed participants had been in contact with someone with a PCR-confirmed or clinician-diagnosed COVID-19 case within 2 weeks of study entry. Mobile phlebotomists in the prospective study collected whole blood, serum and a nasopharyngeal or oropharyngeal swab from every participant. Over an approximately two-month period, participants in the prospective study had the option of providing additional blood draws and questionnaires. Before DNA extraction, blood samples from the prospective study were shipped at room temperature or frozen. The sample belongs to a study of blood T cell repertoires in COVID-19 (dated by TCRdb to between 2020 and 2021). Context from the whole study: Samples covering the acute and convalescent phases of COVID-19 were provided by collaborators in the United States, Italy and Spain. The samples were drawn from two sources: the first 160 participants of the ongoing ImmuneRACE study, and 1,200 or so subjects contributed by 6 global collaborators. HLA class I and class II types, where available, came from metadata supplied by the sample provider rather than from assay-based typing. The material from the prospective study consisted of cDNA or gDNA derived from T cells, B-cell-depleted T cells, or PBMCs. The sample metadata nearly always contained a de-identified subject ID, COVID-19 status, age in years and sex. The dataset comprised deeply sampled blood TCRbeta repertoires from subjects exposed to, actively infected with, or recovered from COVID-19. A freely available public database, intended as a resource for researchers studying the immune response to SARS-CoV-2, is where the repertoires were released.

Points the paper makes about the study in general: Clinical and demographic metadata were provided uncurated, with the amount varying by source and participant.

Sample: PBMCs or T cells enriched from blood (not recorded which). This clonotype originated in a woman in her twenties or thirties who had been exposed to COVID-19.

The CDR3 amino acid sequence is: CASRRTTSGNTIYF. The sequenced DNA: TGTGCCAGCAGACGGACAACCTCTGGAAACACCATATATTTT. The V and J segments used are TRBV6-5 and TRBJ1-3; D gene: possibly TRBD1, on 5 matching bases. Per the germline V gene, MNHEY is the CDR1 and SVGAGI is the CDR2. Reading from cysteine to phenylalanine, the CDR3 counts 14 amino acids. The retained sequence is limited to the CDR3, 42 bases, with the frame set at the first base. V and J lose 6 bases and 0 bases, and a span of 9 bases separates them.